The 5 T cell receptor beta chains below were found in one sample sequenced in a study of cytomegalovirus exposure and HLA in healthy donors. PCR employed 60 Vbeta and 13 Jbeta primers. The table came from immunoSEQ multiplex PCR; TCRdb's copy has only in-frame clones and leaves some out. In the table there are 100,000 to 150,000 clones, over 80% of which are singletons. The sample taken for sequencing was PBMCs. These receptors came from a man between 18 and 35 years old in good health and CMV-seropositive.

V and J are TRBV5-4 and TRBJ2-2; D is undetermined. V was clipped by 3 bases and J by 5 bases, with 5 bases between them. CDR3 length: 12 amino acids. Germline assignment: CDR1 SGHNT and CDR2 YYREEE (reference sequence). CDR3 sequence (DNA): TGTGCCAGCAGCTCCGTGACCGGGGAGCTGTTTTTT. Protein: CASSSVTGELFF.

The chain couples TRBV27 to TRBJ2-3; 9 positions match TRBD1. V lost 3 bases, J lost 4 bases, and 5 bases stayed unmatched. The CDR3 is 15 residues long. Germline V gene data show CDR1 as MNHEY and CDR2 as SMNVEV (reference sequence). CDR3 protein: CASSLGTGMADTQYF. The CDR3 nucleotides read TGTGCCAGCAGTTTGGGGACAGGGATGGCAGATACGCAGTATTTT.

This sequence joins TRBV11-2 and TRBJ1-2; D is perhaps TRBD1 (5 bases). The CDR3 is made up of 14 amino acids. CDR1 and CDR2 (germline): SGHAT, FQNNGV. V lost 1 base and J 8 bases, leaving 14 bases between the germline ends. The CDR3 region has the DNA TGTGCCAGCAGCTTAGTGGGGGAGGCTGGGGGCTACACCTTC. Protein product: CASSLVGEAGGYTF.

The V call is TRBV6-5, the J call TRBJ2-3; D is uncertain. Germline V gene sequence: CDR1 MNHEY, CDR2 SVGAGI. Deletions cut 3 bases from V and 1 base from J, with 8 bases between. The CDR3 is made up of 14 amino acids. The CDR3 here is CASSYSPGTDTQYF. Written as DNA, the CDR3 is TGTGCCAGCAGTTATTCCCCCGGCACAGATACGCAGTATTTT.

This clone was recorded only once. The chain uses TRBV6-5 and TRBJ1-2; the D is unclear. From germline, CDR1 is MNHEY and CDR2 SVGAGI. Trimming took 6 bases from V and 6 from J, leaving 14 bases between them. CDR3 size: 13 residues. The CDR3 is CASSRRGWDGYTF. The CDR3 DNA reads TGTGCCAGCAGCCGGCGGGGATGGGATGGCTACACCTTC.